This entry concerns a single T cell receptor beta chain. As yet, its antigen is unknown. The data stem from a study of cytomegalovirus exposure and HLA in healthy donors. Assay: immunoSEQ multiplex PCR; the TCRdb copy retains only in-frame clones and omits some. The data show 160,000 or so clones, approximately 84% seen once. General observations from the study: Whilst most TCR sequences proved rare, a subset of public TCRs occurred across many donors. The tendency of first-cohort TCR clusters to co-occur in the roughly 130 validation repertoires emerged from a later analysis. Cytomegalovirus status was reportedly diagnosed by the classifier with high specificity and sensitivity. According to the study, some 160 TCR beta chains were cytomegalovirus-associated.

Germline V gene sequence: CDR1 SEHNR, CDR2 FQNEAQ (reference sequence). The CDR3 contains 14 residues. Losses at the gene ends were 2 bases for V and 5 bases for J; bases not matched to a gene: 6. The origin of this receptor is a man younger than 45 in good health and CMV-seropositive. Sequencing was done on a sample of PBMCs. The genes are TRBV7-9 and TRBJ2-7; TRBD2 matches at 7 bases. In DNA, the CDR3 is TGTGCCAGCAGCTTATCCACTAGCGCCGACGAGCAGTACTTC. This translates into CASSLSTSADEQYF.